Listed below are T cell receptor beta chains from one sample, sequenced in a study of spatial heterogeneity in lung cancer. TCRdb redid the calling of the 5' RACE reads with MiXCR, one entry per CDR3 protein. The table has 20,000 to 25,000 distinct CDR3 sequences, roughly 10% seen once. The sequencing here drew on lung tumor tissue, taken at surgery. The receptors stem from a male donor with early-stage non-small cell lung cancer. Each CDR3 is given with its conserved first and last residue. Each record gives: J gene, clone size, V gene, D gene, CDR3 DNA, CDR3 protein. D genes are given only for firm matches. Not all rows give a size; the values are once, few, many and, for expanded clones, a class.

TRBJ2-3	NA	TRBV29-1	TRBD1	TGCAGCGCCCGGGACAGAAGGGTCACAGATACGCAGTATTTT	CSARDRRVTDTQYF
TRBJ1-1	medium-sized	TRBV28	NA	TGTGCCAGCAGGTTCAAGGGACCTTTTACTGAAGCTTTCTTT	CASRFKGPFTEAFF
TRBJ1-1	many	TRBV20-1	NA	TGCAGTGCTAGGCCCGGGGGTTTCGGAGCTTTCTTT	CSARPGGFGAFF
TRBJ1-5	medium-sized	TRBV7-9	NA	TGTGCCAGCAGCTCAGGCCCTCAGCCCCAGCATTTT	CASSSGPQPQHF
TRBJ1-6	many	TRBV28	NA	TGTGCCAGCAGACACCAGGAATCACCCCTCCACTTT	CASRHQESPLHF
TRBJ1-5	few	TRBV28	NA	TGTGCCAGCAGTACAGTAGGGGTTGGACAGCCCCAGCATTTT	CASSTVGVGQPQHF
TRBJ2-7	many	TRBV27	TRBD1	TGTGCCAGCAGTTTGGGTACGACAGGGGGCTTCTACGAGCAGTACTTC	CASSLGTTGGFYEQYF
TRBJ2-7	NA	TRBV5-1	TRBD2	TGCGCCAGCAGCTTGTCGCTAGCGGGGGGCTCCTACGAGCAGTACTTC	CASSLSLAGGSYEQYF
TRBJ2-7	medium-sized	TRBV10-3	TRBD1	TGTGCCATCAGTAGGGACAGCTTACCCTACGAGCAGTACTTC	CAISRDSLPYEQYF
TRBJ2-7	many	TRBV27	NA	TGTGCCAGCAGTCCGATAGCGTTCTGGGAGCAGTACTTC	CASSPIAFWEQYF
TRBJ2-3	many	TRBV6-1	NA	TGTGCCAGCCACAAGTGGGGCGGGACAGCACTCACAGATACGCAGTATTTT	CASHKWGGTALTDTQYF
TRBJ2-3	NA	TRBV28	NA	TGTGCCAGCAGTTTTTGGCGGAGGGGCACAGATACGCAGTATTTT	CASSFWRRGTDTQYF
TRBJ2-7	NA	TRBV27	NA	TGTGCCAGCAATAAGAAGGGAGTACTGTACGAGCAGTACTTC	CASNKKGVLYEQYF
TRBJ2-3	many	TRBV5-1	NA	TGCGCCAGCAGCCTCACAGATACGCAGTATTTT	CASSLTDTQYF
TRBJ2-2	many	TRBV2	TRBD1	TGTGCCAGCAGTGACTTACGGACAGGAGACACCGGGGAGCTGTTTTTT	CASSDLRTGDTGELFF
TRBJ1-5	NA	TRBV6-5	NA	TGTGCCAGCAGTTCACAAGGGCTCCATAGCAATCAGCCCCAGCATTTT	CASSSQGLHSNQPQHF
TRBJ2-6	few	TRBV7-8	TRBD1	TGTGCCAGCAGCTTATTACAGGGGGCCCATTCTGGGGCCAACGTCCTGACTTTC	CASSLLQGAHSGANVLTF
TRBJ2-3	few	TRBV3-1	NA	TGTGCCAGCGGCCGAGATACGCAGTATTTT	CASGRDTQYF
TRBJ2-7	few	TRBV29-1	NA	TGCAGCGTTGAACCGTCCCTCCCCCCCTACGAGCAGTACTTC	CSVEPSLPPYEQYF
TRBJ1-3	many	TRBV7-2	NA	TGTGCCAGCAGCTTAGAATCTGCCCGGAGGGCAAACACCATATATTTT	CASSLESARRANTIYF
TRBJ2-7	NA	TRBV27	NA	TGTGCCAGCGCCCCCGCTAGTAGCTCCTACGAGCAGTACTTC	CASAPASSSYEQYF
TRBJ2-2	NA	TRBV7-3	TRBD1	TGTGCCAGCAGCTTAGGAGGCCAGGGGGCCACCGGGGAGCTGTTTTTT	CASSLGGQGATGELFF
TRBJ2-2	many	TRBV29-1	TRBD2	TGCAGCGCCTTAGCGGGATGGACCGGGGAGCTGTTTTTT	CSALAGWTGELFF
TRBJ2-7	few	TRBV7-2	NA	TGTGCCAGCAGCTTAGACCCTCGACTGAGGACCTACGAGCAGTACTTC	CASSLDPRLRTYEQYF
TRBJ2-2	many	TRBV10-3	NA	TGTGCCATCACCCTCGGGACGGGAGTCACCGGGGAGCTGTTTTTT	CAITLGTGVTGELFF
TRBJ1-6	once	TRBV27	NA	TGTGCCGTTGGAGGGGGGGCAGGGGCAAATTCACCCCTCCACTTT	CAVGGGAGANSPLHF
TRBJ2-2	NA	TRBV5-1	TRBD2	TGCGCCAGCAGCTTGGGCCTAGCGGGGGAAACCGGGGAGCTGTTTTTT	CASSLGLAGETGELFF
TRBJ2-7	NA	TRBV12-3/TRBV12-4	NA	TGTGCCAGCAGTTATCCCGGGCAAACCTACGAGCAGTACTTC	CASSYPGQTYEQYF
TRBJ1-4	many	TRBV20-1	NA	TGCAGTGCTAGAGGAACATCCAGGGGAACTAATGAAAAACTGTTTTTT	CSARGTSRGTNEKLFF
TRBJ2-3	few	TRBV7-2	NA	TGTGCCAGCAGCTTGGGCCTGTCAGGGAGAGATACGCAGTATTTT	CASSLGLSGRDTQYF
TRBJ2-7	many	TRBV7-9	TRBD1	TGTGCCAGCAGCTTATGGGACAGCCCCTACGAGCAGTACTTC	CASSLWDSPYEQYF
TRBJ2-1	many	TRBV27	TRBD2	TGTGCCAGCAGCAAATCCACTTTAGCGGGAGGGCCCAATGAGCAGTTCTTC	CASSKSTLAGGPNEQFF
TRBJ2-1	many	TRBV7-6	NA	TGTGCCAGCAGCTTAGGTATTAACAATGAGCAGTTCTTC	CASSLGINNEQFF
TRBJ2-1	many	TRBV7-2	NA	TGTGCCAGCAGCCCCTTCGGAAGACCCGATGAGCAGTTCTTC	CASSPFGRPDEQFF
TRBJ1-6	many	TRBV3-1	TRBD1	TGTGCCAGCAGCCAGACAGGGAGGCAATCACCCCTCCACTTT	CASSQTGRQSPLHF
TRBJ2-1	NA	TRBV5-5	TRBD1	TGTGCCAGCAGCTTACAGGGGTCCCGCTACAATGAGCAGTTCTTC	CASSLQGSRYNEQFF
TRBJ2-1	NA	TRBV7-8	TRBD2	TGTGCCAGCAGCTTAAACCCGCGGGGACTAGCGGCCGCGCAGTTCTTC	CASSLNPRGLAAAQFF
TRBJ1-5	few	TRBV15	NA	TGTGCCACCAGCAGGACGTATAGCAATCAGCCCCAGCATTTT	CATSRTYSNQPQHF
TRBJ1-4	many	TRBV7-2	TRBD1	TGTGCCAGCAGACTCGGACAGGGTTCTGAAAAACTGTTTTTT	CASRLGQGSEKLFF
TRBJ2-7	NA	TRBV13	TRBD1	TGTGCCAGCAGCACCCAGGGACAGGGTTTGGAGCAGTACTTC	CASSTQGQGLEQYF
TRBJ1-2	many	TRBV7-9	NA	TGTGCCAGCAGCTTAGATATAGGGAGATATGGCTACACCTTC	CASSLDIGRYGYTF
TRBJ2-7	NA	TRBV12-3/TRBV12-4	NA	TGTGCCAGCCAGCGAGGGATGGGGGCCTACGAGCAGTACTTC	CASQRGMGAYEQYF
TRBJ2-3	NA	TRBV7-2	NA	TGTGCCAGCAGCTTACTAGTCAGCACAGATACGCAGTATTTT	CASSLLVSTDTQYF
TRBJ2-5	medium-sized	TRBV3-1	NA	TGTGCCAGCAGCCAGAATATGGAGACCCAGTACTTC	CASSQNMETQYF
TRBJ2-2	NA	TRBV28	NA	TGTGCCAGCAGTGGGAGAGCTACCGGGGAGCTGTTTTTT	CASSGRATGELFF